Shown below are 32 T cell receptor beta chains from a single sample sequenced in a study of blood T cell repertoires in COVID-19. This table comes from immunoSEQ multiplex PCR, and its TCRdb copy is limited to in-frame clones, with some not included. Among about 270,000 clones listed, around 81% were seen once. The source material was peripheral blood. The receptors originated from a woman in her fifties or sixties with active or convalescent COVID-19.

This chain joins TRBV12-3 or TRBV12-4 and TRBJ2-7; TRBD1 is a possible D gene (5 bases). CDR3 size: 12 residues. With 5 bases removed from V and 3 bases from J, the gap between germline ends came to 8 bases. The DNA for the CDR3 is TGTGCCAGCAGTCGTGACAGCTACGAGCAGTACTTC. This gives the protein CASSRDSYEQYF.

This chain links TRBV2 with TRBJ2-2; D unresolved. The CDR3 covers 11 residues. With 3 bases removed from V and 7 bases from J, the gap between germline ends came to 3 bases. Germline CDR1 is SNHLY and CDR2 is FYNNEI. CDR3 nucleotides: TGTGCCAGCAGTGACAGCGGGGAGCTGTTTTTT. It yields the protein CASSDSGELFF.

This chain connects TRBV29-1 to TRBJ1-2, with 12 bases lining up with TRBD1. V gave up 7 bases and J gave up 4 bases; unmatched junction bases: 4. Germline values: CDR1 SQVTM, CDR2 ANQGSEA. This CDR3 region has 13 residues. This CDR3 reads CSDRDRGPYGYTF. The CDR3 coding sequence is TGCAGCGACCGGGACAGGGGGCCCTATGGCTACACCTTC.

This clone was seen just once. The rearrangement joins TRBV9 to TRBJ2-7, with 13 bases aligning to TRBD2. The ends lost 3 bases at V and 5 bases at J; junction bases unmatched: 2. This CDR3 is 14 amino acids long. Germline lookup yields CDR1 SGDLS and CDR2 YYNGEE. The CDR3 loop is CASSGGLAGNEQYF. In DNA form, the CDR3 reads TGTGCCAGCAGCGGGGGACTAGCGGGGAACGAGCAGTACTTC.

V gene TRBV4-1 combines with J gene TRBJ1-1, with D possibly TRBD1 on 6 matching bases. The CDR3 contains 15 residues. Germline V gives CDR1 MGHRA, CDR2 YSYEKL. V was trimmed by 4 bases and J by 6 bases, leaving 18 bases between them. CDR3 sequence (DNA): TGCGCCAGCAGCCCATTTGGGCAGGGGATCGCTGAAGCTTTCTTT. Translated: CASSPFGQGIAEAFF.

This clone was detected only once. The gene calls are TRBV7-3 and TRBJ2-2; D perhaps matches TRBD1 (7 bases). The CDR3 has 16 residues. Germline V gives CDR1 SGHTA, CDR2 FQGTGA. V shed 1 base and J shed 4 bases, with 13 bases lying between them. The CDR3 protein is CASSLNPQGGTGELFF. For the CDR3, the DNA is TGTGCCAGCAGCTTAAACCCTCAGGGGGGCACCGGGGAGCTGTTTTTT.

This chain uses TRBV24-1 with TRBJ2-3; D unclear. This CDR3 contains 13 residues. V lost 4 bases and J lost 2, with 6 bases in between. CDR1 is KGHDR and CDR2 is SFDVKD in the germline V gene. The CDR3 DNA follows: TGTGCCACCAGTGACGAGCTCACAGATACGCAGTATTTT. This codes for CATSDELTDTQYF.

CDR3 nucleotides: TGTGCCAGCAGTGAAGCGCCCTGGCGGGGAAGCACAGATACGCAGTATTTT. The encoded protein is CASSEAPWRGSTDTQYF. The chain is built from TRBV2 and TRBJ2-3; the D gene is possibly TRBD2 (6 bases). This CDR3 has 17 amino acids. Between the trimmed V and J ends, which lost 0 bases and 0 bases, there was a span of 13 bases. The germline V gene encodes CDR1 SNHLY and CDR2 FYNNEI.

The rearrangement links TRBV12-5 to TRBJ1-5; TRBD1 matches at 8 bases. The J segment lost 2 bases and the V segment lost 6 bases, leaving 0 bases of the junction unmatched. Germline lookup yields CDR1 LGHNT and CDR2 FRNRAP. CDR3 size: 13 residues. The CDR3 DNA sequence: TGTGCTAGTGGGACAGGGGGCAATCAGCCCCAGCATTTT. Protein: CASGTGGNQPQHF.

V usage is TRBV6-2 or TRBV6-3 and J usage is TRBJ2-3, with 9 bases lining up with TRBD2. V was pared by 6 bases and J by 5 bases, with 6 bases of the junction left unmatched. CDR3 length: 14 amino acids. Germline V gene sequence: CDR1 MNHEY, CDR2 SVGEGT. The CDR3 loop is CASSRAGGQDTQYF. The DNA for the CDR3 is TGTGCCAGCAGCCGAGCGGGGGGACAAGATACGCAGTATTTT.

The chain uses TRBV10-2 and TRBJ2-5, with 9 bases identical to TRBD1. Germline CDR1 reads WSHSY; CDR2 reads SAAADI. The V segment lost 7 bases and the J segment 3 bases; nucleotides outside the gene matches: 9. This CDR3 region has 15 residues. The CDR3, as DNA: TGCGCCAGCACCAAAGACAGGGGGATCGAAGAGACCCAGTACTTC. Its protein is CASTKDRGIEETQYF.

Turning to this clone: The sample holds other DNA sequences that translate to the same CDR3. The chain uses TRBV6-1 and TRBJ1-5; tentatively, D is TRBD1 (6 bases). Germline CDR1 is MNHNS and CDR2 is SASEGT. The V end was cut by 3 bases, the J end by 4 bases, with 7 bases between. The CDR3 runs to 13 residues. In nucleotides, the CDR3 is TGTGCCAGCAGTGAGCAGGGGAATCAGCCCCAGCATTTT. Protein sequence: CASSEQGNQPQHF.

The CDR3 DNA is TGCGCCAGCCGGGGACAGGGAGCTGGGGCCAACGTCCTGACTTTC. It translates to CASRGQGAGANVLTF. V and J are TRBV10-2 and TRBJ2-6; TRBD1 matches at 9 bases. V lost 8 bases and J lost 2; bases outside the gene matches: 4. Germline CDR1 and CDR2: WSHSY and SAAADI. The CDR3 sequence is 15 residues long.

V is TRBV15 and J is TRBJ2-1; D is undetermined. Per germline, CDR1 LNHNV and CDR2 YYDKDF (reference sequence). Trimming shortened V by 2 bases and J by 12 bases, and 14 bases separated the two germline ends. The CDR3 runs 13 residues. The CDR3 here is CATSRFEAHGQFF. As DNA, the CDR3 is TGTGCCACCAGCAGATTTGAAGCTCATGGGCAGTTCTTC. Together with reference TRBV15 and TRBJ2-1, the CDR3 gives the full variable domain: DAMVIQNPRYQVTQFGKPVTLSCSQTLNHNVMYWYQQKSSQAPKLLFHYYDKDFNNEADTPDNFQSRRPNTSFCFLDIRSPGLGDTAMYLCATSRFEAHGQFFGPGTRLTVL.

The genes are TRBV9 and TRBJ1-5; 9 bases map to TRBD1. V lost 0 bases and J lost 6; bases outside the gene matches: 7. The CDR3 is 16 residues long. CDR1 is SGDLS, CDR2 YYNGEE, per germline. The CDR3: CASSVDRTGEGQPQHF. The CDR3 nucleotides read TGTGCCAGCAGCGTAGATCGGACAGGGGAGGGTCAGCCCCAGCATTTT.

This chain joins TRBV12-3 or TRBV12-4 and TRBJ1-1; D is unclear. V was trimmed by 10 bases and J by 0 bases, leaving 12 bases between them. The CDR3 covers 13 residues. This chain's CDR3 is CAKRDFMNTEAFF. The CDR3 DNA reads TGTGCCAAACGGGATTTCATGAACACTGAAGCTTTCTTT.

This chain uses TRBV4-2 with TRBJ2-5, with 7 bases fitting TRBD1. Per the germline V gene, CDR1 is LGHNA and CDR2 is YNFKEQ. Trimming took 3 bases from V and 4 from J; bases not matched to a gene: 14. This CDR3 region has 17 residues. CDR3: CASSQGIQRGQGETQYF. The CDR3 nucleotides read TGTGCCAGCAGCCAGGGGATACAGAGGGGGCAGGGAGAGACCCAGTACTTC.

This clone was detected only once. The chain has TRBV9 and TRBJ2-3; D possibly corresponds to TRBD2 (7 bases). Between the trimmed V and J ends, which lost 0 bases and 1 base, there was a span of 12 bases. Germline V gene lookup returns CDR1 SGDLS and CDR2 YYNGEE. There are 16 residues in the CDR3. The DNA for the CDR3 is TGTGCCAGCAGCGTAGATTGGGGGGGCGGCACAGATACGCAGTATTTT. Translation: CASSVDWGGGTDTQYF.

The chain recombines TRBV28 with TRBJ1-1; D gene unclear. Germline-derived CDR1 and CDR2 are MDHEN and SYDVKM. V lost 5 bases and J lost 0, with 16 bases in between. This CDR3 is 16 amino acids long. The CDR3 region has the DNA TGTGCCAGCAGTCGGGGTGGGAGTCTCATGAACACTGAAGCTTTCTTT. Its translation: CASSRGGSLMNTEAFF.

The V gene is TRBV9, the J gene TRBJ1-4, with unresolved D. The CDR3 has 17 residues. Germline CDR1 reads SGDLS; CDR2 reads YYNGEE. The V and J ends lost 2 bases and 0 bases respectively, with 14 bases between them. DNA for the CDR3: TGTGCCAGCAGCGTTAATCCGGAGGGTCCAACTAATGAAAAACTGTTTTTT. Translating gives CASSVNPEGPTNEKLFF.

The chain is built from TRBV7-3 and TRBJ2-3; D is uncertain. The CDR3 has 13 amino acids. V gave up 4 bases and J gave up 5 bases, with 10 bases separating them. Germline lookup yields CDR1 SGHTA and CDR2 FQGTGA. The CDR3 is CASSSRSGDTQYF. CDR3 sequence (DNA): TGTGCCAGCAGCTCGCGATCTGGAGATACGCAGTATTTT.

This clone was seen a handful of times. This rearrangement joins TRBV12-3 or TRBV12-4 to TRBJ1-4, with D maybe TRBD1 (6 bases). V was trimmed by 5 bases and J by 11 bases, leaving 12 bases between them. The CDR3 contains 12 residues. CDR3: CASSLQGSKLFF. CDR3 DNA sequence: TGTGCCAGCAGTCTACAGGGATCTAAACTGTTTTTT.

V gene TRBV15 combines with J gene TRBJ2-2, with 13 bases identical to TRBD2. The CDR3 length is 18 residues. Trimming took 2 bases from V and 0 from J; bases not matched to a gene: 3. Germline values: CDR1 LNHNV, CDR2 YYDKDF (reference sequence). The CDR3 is CATSRRTSGGANTGELFF. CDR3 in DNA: TGTGCCACCAGCAGAAGGACTAGCGGGGGAGCGAACACCGGGGAGCTGTTTTTT.

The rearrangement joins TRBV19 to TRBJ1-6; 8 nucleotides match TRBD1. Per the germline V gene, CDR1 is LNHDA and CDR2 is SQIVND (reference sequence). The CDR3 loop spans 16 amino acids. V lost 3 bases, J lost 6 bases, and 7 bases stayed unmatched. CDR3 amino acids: CASSIPTGDGNSPLHF. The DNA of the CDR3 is TGTGCCAGTAGTATCCCGACAGGGGATGGTAATTCACCCCTCCACTTT.

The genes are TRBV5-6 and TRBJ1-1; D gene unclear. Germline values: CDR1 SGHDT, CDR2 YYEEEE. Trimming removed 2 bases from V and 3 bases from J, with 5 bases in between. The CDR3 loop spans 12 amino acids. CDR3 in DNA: TGTGCCAGCAGCTTCCGGGACACTGAAGCTTTCTTT. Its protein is CASSFRDTEAFF.

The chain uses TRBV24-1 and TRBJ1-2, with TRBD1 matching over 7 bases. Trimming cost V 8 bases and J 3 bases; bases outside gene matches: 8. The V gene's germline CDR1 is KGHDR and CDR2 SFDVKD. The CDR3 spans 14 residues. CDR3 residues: CATTGLGQDYGYTF. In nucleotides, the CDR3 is TGTGCCACCACTGGCCTCGGACAGGACTATGGCTACACCTTC.

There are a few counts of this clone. The chain's CDR3 is CTSSLHLGGGFTDTQYF. In DNA form, the CDR3 reads TGCACCAGCAGCCTCCACCTGGGGGGGGGATTCACAGATACGCAGTATTTT. The chain joins TRBV1 to TRBJ2-3; the table's D call, TRBD2, has no DNA check behind it. TRBV1 is a pseudogene locus. CDR3 length: 17 residues.

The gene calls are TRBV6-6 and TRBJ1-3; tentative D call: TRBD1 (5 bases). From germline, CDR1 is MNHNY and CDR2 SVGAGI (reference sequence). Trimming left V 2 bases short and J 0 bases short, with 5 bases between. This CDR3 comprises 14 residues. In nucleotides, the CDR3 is TGTGCCAGCAGTTACAGGGGCTCTGGAAACACCATATATTTT. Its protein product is CASSYRGSGNTIYF.

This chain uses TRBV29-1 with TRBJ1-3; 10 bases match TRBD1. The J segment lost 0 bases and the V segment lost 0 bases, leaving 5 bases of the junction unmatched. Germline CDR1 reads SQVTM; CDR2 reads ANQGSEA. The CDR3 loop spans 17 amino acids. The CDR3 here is CSVEDDRGPFSGNTIYF. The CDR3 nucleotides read TGCAGCGTTGAAGATGACAGGGGGCCTTTCTCTGGAAACACCATATATTTT.

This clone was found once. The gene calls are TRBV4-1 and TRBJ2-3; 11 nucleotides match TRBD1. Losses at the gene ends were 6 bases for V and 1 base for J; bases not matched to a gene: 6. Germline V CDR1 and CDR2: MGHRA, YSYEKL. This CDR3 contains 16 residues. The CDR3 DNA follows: TGCGCCAGCAGGCGCTCGGGACAGGGGGGCACAGATACGCAGTATTTT. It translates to CASRRSGQGGTDTQYF.

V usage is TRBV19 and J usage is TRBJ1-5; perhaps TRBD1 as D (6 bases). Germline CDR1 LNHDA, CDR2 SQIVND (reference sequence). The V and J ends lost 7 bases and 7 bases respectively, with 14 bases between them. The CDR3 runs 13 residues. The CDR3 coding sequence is TGTGCCAGTAATCAGGACAGAGACCAGCCCCAGCATTTT. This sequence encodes CASNQDRDQPQHF.

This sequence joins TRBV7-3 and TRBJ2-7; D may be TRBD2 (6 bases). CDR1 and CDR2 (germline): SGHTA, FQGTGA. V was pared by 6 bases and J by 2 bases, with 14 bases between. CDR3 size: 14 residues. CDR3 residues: CASSPGTLPYEQYF. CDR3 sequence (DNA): TGTGCCAGCAGTCCCGGGACTCTCCCCTACGAGCAGTACTTC.